These 17 T cell receptor beta chains came from one sample sequenced in a study of blood T cell repertoires in COVID-19. Sequencing used immunoSEQ multiplex PCR; TCRdb keeps in-frame clones, though not all of them. The table lists about 150,000 clones, 78% of them singletons. Sequencing input: PBMCs or T cells enriched from blood (not recorded which). The receptors here all came from a woman aged 50 to 65 who had recovered from COVID-19.

This clone was observed a few times. The V and J genes are TRBV6-4 and TRBJ2-2; a possible D gene is TRBD1 (5 bases). V lost 0 bases to trimming and J lost 6 bases, with 5 bases between them. Germline lookup yields CDR1 MRHNA and CDR2 SNTAGT. The CDR3 length is 13 residues. CDR3 coding DNA: TGTGCCAGCAGTGACTCAGGGGCCGGGGAGCTGTTTTTT. This gives the protein CASSDSGAGELFF.

The rearrangement links TRBV18 to TRBJ1-1; unclear D gene. Germline CDR1 reads KGHSH; CDR2 reads LQKENI. The CDR3 contains 11 residues. Trimming took 6 bases from V and 7 from J, leaving 9 bases between them. This chain's CDR3 is CASSDGVEAFF. The CDR3 DNA reads as TGTGCCAGCTCCGACGGGGTTGAAGCTTTCTTT.

This chain connects TRBV5-5 to TRBJ2-1, with 7 bases that match TRBD1. This CDR3 contains 14 residues. Looked up from germline, CDR1 is SGHKS and CDR2 is YYEKEE (reference sequence). Losses at the gene ends were 6 bases for V and 3 bases for J; bases not matched to a gene: 6. The CDR3 coding sequence is TGTGCCAGCACCCTTTCAGGGGGCTACAATGAGCAGTTCTTC. It specifies CASTLSGGYNEQFF.

The chain couples TRBV27 to TRBJ2-4; 8 bases align to TRBD2. V was pared by 2 bases and J by 7 bases, with 7 bases of the junction left unmatched. The CDR3 totals 15 residues. The V gene's germline CDR1 is MNHEY and CDR2 SMNVEV (reference sequence). In nucleotides, the CDR3 is TGTGCCAGCAGTTTAACGGGAGGGTCGGGGAACATTCAGTACTTC. Its protein product is CASSLTGGSGNIQYF.

This clone appeared once. The rearrangement uses TRBV2 and TRBJ2-7; 11 bases agree with TRBD2. The CDR3 runs to 17 residues. Germline assignment: CDR1 SNHLY and CDR2 FYNNEI. With V trimmed by 10 bases and J by 2 bases, 16 bases remained unmatched. The CDR3 protein is CATQAPSGGRPTYEQYV. The CDR3 DNA reads as TGTGCCACCCAAGCCCCTAGCGGGGGGCGTCCTACCTACGAGCAGTACGTC.

The chain has TRBV19 and TRBJ1-4; possibly TRBD1 for D (5 bases). Germline V CDR1 and CDR2: LNHDA, SQIVND (reference sequence). The V gene lost 3 bases and the J gene lost 7 bases, with 12 bases spanning the gap. CDR3 length: 14 residues. The CDR3 spells CASSMSGASEKLFF. CDR3 bases: TGTGCCAGTAGTATGAGCGGGGCTAGTGAAAAACTGTTTTTT.

This chain joins TRBV5-1 and TRBJ1-4; D gene uncertain. With 4 bases removed from V and 0 bases from J, the gap between germline ends came to 13 bases. There are 16 residues in the CDR3. Per germline, CDR1 SGHRS and CDR2 YFSETQ. The CDR3 sequence is CASSPGRQATNEKLFF. The CDR3 nucleotides are TGCGCCAGCAGCCCGGGAAGGCAGGCAACTAATGAAAAACTGTTTTTT.

V and J are TRBV6-5 and TRBJ2-7; D remains ambiguous. The CDR3 totals 14 residues. Trimming removed 0 bases from V and 0 bases from J, with 6 bases in between. Germline CDR1 and CDR2: MNHEY and SVGAGI. The CDR3 here is CASSYSGNSYEQYF. In DNA form, the CDR3 reads TGTGCCAGCAGTTACTCTGGCAACTCCTACGAGCAGTACTTC.

The rearrangement uses TRBV11-2 and TRBJ2-7, with TRBD2 matching over 8 bases. Germline loops: CDR1 SGHAT, CDR2 FQNNGV. The CDR3 totals 13 residues. Trimming removed 5 bases from V and 6 bases from J; junction bases left unmatched: 6. The CDR3 loop reads CASSPPGGVEQYF. In nucleotides, the CDR3 is TGTGCCAGCAGCCCCCCGGGAGGGGTCGAGCAGTACTTC.

The CDR3 is CASTFGGGNDEQFF. The CDR3 DNA reads as TGTGCCAGCACTTTCGGCGGGGGGAACGATGAGCAGTTCTTC. The chain recombines TRBV27 with TRBJ2-1; 8 bases fit TRBD2. Looked up from germline, CDR1 is MNHEY and CDR2 is SMNVEV (reference sequence). This CDR3 is built from 14 residues. The V gene end was trimmed by 7 bases and the J gene end by 8 bases; junction bases not matched to a gene: 10.

V usage is TRBV5-5 and J usage is TRBJ1-2, with D possibly matching TRBD1 (6 bases). The CDR3 sequence is 15 residues long. V was trimmed by 4 bases and J by 8 bases, leaving 21 bases between them. Per the germline V gene, CDR1 is SGHKS and CDR2 is YYEKEE (reference sequence). CDR3 residues: CASSPGGGHFEGYTF. For the CDR3, the DNA is TGTGCCAGCAGCCCCGGGGGGGGGCATTTTGAAGGCTACACCTTC.

J is TRBJ2-7 and V is TRBV6-6, with TRBD1 as a possible D gene (6 bases). Per the germline V gene, CDR1 is MNHNY and CDR2 is SVGAGI (reference sequence). Trimming took off 6 bases at V and 4 bases at J, with 19 bases between the two ends. The CDR3 has 15 residues. The CDR3 DNA reads as TGTGCCAGCAGCCCCGGTTACGGGACATTGTACGAGCAGTACTTC. It codes for CASSPGYGTLYEQYF.

Only one count was recorded for this clone. V usage is TRBV6-2 or TRBV6-3 and J usage is TRBJ2-1; 7 bases are shared with TRBD1. The CDR3 loop spans 13 amino acids. Germline V lookup: CDR1 MNHEY, CDR2 SVGEGT. Losses at the gene ends were 7 bases for V and 8 bases for J; bases not matched to a gene: 8. The CDR3 region has the DNA TGTGCCAGCACCCCGACAGGGTCCCATGAGCAGTTCTTC. Amino acid sequence: CASTPTGSHEQFF.

The sample holds a few counts of this clone. The genes are TRBV11-2 and TRBJ2-2; D is undetermined. CDR1 is SGHAT and CDR2 is FQNNGV in the germline V gene. The CDR3 length is 12 residues. With 7 bases removed from V and 6 bases from J, the gap between germline ends came to 9 bases. CDR3 nucleotides: TGTGCCAGCAAACCCAGTTCCGGGGAGCTGTTTTTT. It encodes CASKPSSGELFF.

The chain links TRBV7-2 to TRBJ1-3, with unresolved D. CDR1 and CDR2 from the germline V gene are SGHTA and FQGNSA. CDR3 length: 14 residues. Trimming left V 2 bases short and J 0 bases short, with 5 bases between. The CDR3: CASSLSNSGNTIYF. In DNA, the CDR3 is TGTGCCAGCAGCTTATCAAACTCTGGAAACACCATATATTTT.

The rearrangement uses TRBV7-2 and TRBJ2-3, with 7 positions matching TRBD2. The CDR3 has 18 residues. Germline trimming cut 5 bases from V and 5 bases from J; bases unmatched to any gene: 19. CDR1 and CDR2 from the germline V gene are SGHTA and FQGNSA. CDR3 region: CASSRGRGLPSYEDTQYF. CDR3 DNA: TGTGCCAGCAGCCGGGGGAGGGGCCTTCCCTCTTATGAAGATACGCAGTATTTT.

The gene calls are TRBV19 and TRBJ2-2; the match to TRBD1 covers 8 bases. Germline CDR1 LNHDA, CDR2 SQIVND (reference sequence). This CDR3 region has 15 residues. J lost 4 bases, V lost 1 base, and 2 bases had no gene match. The DNA of the CDR3 is TGTGCCAGTAGTATAGCAGGGGGCGGCACCGGGGAGCTGTTTTTT. It encodes CASSIAGGGTGELFF.